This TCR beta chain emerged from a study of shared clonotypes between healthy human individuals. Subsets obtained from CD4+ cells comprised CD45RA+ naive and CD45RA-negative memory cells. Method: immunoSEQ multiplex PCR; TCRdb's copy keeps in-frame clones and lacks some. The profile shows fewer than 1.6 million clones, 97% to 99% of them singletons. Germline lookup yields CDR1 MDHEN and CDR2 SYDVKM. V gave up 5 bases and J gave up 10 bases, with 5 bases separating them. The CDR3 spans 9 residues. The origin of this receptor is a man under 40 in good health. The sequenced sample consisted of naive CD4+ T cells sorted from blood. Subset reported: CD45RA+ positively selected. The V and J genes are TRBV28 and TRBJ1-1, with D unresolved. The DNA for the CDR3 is TGTGCCAGCAGTCCAGGAGCTTTCTTT. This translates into CASSPGAFF.